This record looks at one T cell receptor beta chain sequence and its context. The data derive from a study of tumor-infiltrating lymphocytes in localized non-small cell lung cancer. Measured with immunoSEQ multiplex PCR; TCRdb has only the in-frame clones, and not every one. This repertoire shows approximately 13,000 clones, 70% to 90% found once; its top ten account for under 4.5%. The CDR3 totals 14 residues. Germline V gene sequence: CDR1 KGHSH, CDR2 LQKENI. Trimming took off 0 bases at V and 2 bases at J, with 8 bases between the two ends. This receptor was taken from a human donor with non-small cell lung cancer. Sample: uninvolved lung tissue not adjacent to the tumor. This sequence joins TRBV18 and TRBJ2-7; TRBD2 is a possible D gene (6 bases). This CDR3 is CASSPPGGTYEQYF. The CDR3 nucleotides read TGTGCCAGCTCACCACCGGGCGGGACCTACGAGCAGTACTTC. Looking up the rest from reference TRBV18 and TRBJ2-7 gives the full variable domain: NAGVMQNPRHLVRRRGQEARLRCSPMKGHSHVYWYRQLPEEGLKFMVYLQKENIIDESGMPKERFSAEFPKEGPSILRIQQVVRGDSAAYFCASSPPGGTYEQYFGPGTRLTVT.